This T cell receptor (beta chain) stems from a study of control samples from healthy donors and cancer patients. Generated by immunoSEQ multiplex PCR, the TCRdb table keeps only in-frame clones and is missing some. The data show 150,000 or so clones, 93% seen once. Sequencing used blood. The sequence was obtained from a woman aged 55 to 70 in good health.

The DNA of the CDR3 is TGTGCCAGCAGCGTAGTGAGGGACACCGCAGCCTACAATGAGCAGTTCTTC. Translated, it gives CASSVVRDTAAYNEQFF. The rearrangement joins TRBV9 to TRBJ2-1; a possible D gene is TRBD1 (6 bases). This CDR3 region has 17 residues. With 0 bases removed from V and 2 bases from J, the gap between germline ends came to 15 bases. The germline V gene encodes CDR1 SGDLS and CDR2 YYNGEE.